This T cell receptor beta chain derives from a study of post-analysis software for immune sequencing data. V shed 0 bases, J shed 0 bases, and the junction held 8 bases outside the gene matches. The CDR3 runs to 20 residues. Germline CDR1 is SGHDT and CDR2 is YYEEEE. Unique-molecular-identifier-tagged TCR beta cDNA libraries were used. From roughly 1 to 10 million T cells, 500,000 or so cDNA molecules were obtained. TCRdb independently ran MiXCR on the PCR reads; one entry per CDR3 protein. In the table there are about 570,000 distinct CDR3 sequences, roughly 34% of which are singletons. This clonotype was seen only a few times. Its specificity is unknown. General observations from the study: Those with multiple sclerosis, the patient group, showed significantly lower normalized Chao1 diversity than controls. With TRBV5-6, TRBV5-1 and TRBV20-1 included, a handful of TRBV segments were more frequent in patients than in controls.

The chain combines TRBV5-6 with TRBJ2-1, with 14 positions matching TRBD2. The sequence derives from a girl aged 2-17 years with multiple sclerosis. Sequenced sample: blood. The DNA of the CDR3 is TGTGCCAGCAGCTTGGTGACTAGCGGGGGGGACCTAAGCTCCTACAATGAGCAGTTCTTC. Protein product: CASSLVTSGGDLSSYNEQFF.